Following are 5 T cell receptor beta chains from one sample sequenced in a study of cytomegalovirus exposure and HLA in healthy donors. The PCR had 60 Vbeta and 13 Jbeta primers. The repertoire was sequenced with immunoSEQ multiplex PCR; TCRdb's copy has only in-frame clones and lacks some. Here the sample spans around 200,000 clones, 79% being singletons. Sequencing used PBMCs. All receptors derive from a woman between 25 and 40 years old in good health and CMV-seropositive.

This sequence joins TRBV5-1 and TRBJ2-3; TRBD1 matches at 11 bases. Germline lookup yields CDR1 SGHRS and CDR2 YFSETQ. The CDR3 has 15 amino acids. The ends lost 4 bases at V and 6 bases at J; junction bases unmatched: 7. CDR3 DNA: TGCGCCAGCAGCCCTAGGACAGGGGGCGCGGATACGCAGTATTTT. Translating it yields CASSPRTGGADTQYF. Drawing the rest from reference TRBV5-1 and TRBJ2-3, the complete variable domain is KAGVTQTPRYLIKTRGQQVTLSCSPISGHRSVSWYQQTPGQGLQFLFEYFSETQRNKGNFPGRFSGRQFSNSRSEMNVSTLELGDSALYLCASSPRTGGADTQYFGPGTRLTVL.

V is TRBV4-3 and J is TRBJ1-5; 12 nucleotides match TRBD1. Germline-derived CDR1 and CDR2 are LGHNA and YSLEER. The CDR3 spans 16 residues. With V trimmed by 0 bases and J by 5 bases, 2 bases remained unmatched. DNA of the CDR3: TGCGCCAGCAGCCAAGACGGGACAGGGGGCTATCAGCCCCAGCATTTT. Translation: CASSQDGTGGYQPQHF.

The chain links TRBV5-4 to TRBJ1-2, with TRBD1 matching 7 bases. J was trimmed by 13 bases and V by 5 bases; bases with no gene match: 14. The germline V gene encodes CDR1 SGHNT and CDR2 YYREEE (reference sequence). The CDR3 extends over 13 amino acids. CDR3 residues: CASRPGTDVFCTF. For the CDR3, the DNA is TGTGCCAGCAGGCCCGGGACAGATGTTTTCTGCACCTTC.

This clone appeared a few times. The CDR3 region has the DNA TGTGCCAGCAGTCCGGGACTAGAAGCTTTCTTT. Protein product: CASSPGLEAFF. The rearrangement links TRBV2 to TRBJ1-1, with D possibly TRBD1 on 5 matching bases. The CDR3 is made up of 11 amino acids. Germline V gives CDR1 SNHLY, CDR2 FYNNEI. Trimming removed 5 bases from V and 8 bases from J, with 9 bases in between.

The chain employs TRBV5-6 and TRBJ2-2; 12 bases fit TRBD2. The junction had 4 bases not matched to a gene; V was cut back by 4 bases and J by 0 bases. The CDR3 runs 17 residues. In germline, CDR1 is SGHDT, CDR2 YYEEEE. CDR3 amino acids: CASSLLAGGPNTGELFF. The CDR3 DNA reads TGTGCCAGCAGCCTACTAGCGGGGGGCCCGAACACCGGGGAGCTGTTTTTT.